The 2 T cell receptor beta chains reported below all come from one sample, sequenced in a study of blood T cells in healthy people across ages. The second PCR ran about 7 to 12 cycles with a sample-barcoded 5' primer and J-beta primers. TCRdb recomputed calls from the 5' RACE reads with MiXCR, one row per CDR3 protein. This sample carries about 1.1 million distinct CDR3 sequences, less than 45% of them seen once, and the ten largest clones take 13%. Sequences were obtained from blood. Receptor source: a man in his late teens or twenties in good health.

The gene calls are TRBV10-3 and TRBJ1-2, with TRBD1 as a possible D gene (6 bases). Germline V CDR1 and CDR2: ENHRY, SYGVKD. This CDR3 contains 14 residues. V lost 7 bases and J 4 bases, leaving 16 bases between the germline ends. DNA of the CDR3: TGTGCCATCAACGAGGGAGGGGGAGGCTATGGCTACACCTTC. Translation gives CAINEGGGGYGYTF.

This clonotype was seen a few times. This chain joins TRBV5-5 and TRBJ1-5, with D perhaps TRBD1 (6 bases). Germline V gene lookup returns CDR1 SGHKS and CDR2 YYEKEE (reference sequence). The CDR3 is 15 amino acids. The V end lost 4 bases, the J end lost 4 bases, and 15 bases lay between the germline ends. DNA of the CDR3: TGTGCCAGCAGCAGTTGGGCCGGACAGAATCAGCCCCAGCATTTT. It codes for CASSSWAGQNQPQHF. The full variable domain, rest sourced from reference TRBV5-5 and TRBJ1-5, is DAGVTQSPTHLIKTRGQQVTLRCSPISGHKSVSWYQQVLGQGPQFIFQYYEKEERGRGNFPDRFSARQFPNYSSELNVNALLLGDSALYLCASSSWAGQNQPQHFGDGTRLSIL.